This TCR beta chain was sequenced in a study of blood T cell repertoires in COVID-19. Repertoires were generated with immunoSEQ multiplex PCR, while TCRdb's copy carries only in-frame clones and drops some. The data hold around 150,000 clones, with about 92% observed a single time. Looked up from germline, CDR1 is LNHDA and CDR2 is SQIVND (reference sequence). V was clipped by 8 bases and J by 2 bases, with 12 bases between them. The CDR3 loop spans 13 amino acids. The chain couples TRBV19 to TRBJ1-2; D possibly corresponds to TRBD1 (6 bases). Sequences were obtained from peripheral blood. The TCR originated in a young man with COVID-19, enrolled during active disease. The CDR3 is CASYREENYGYTF. The DNA of the CDR3 is TGTGCCAGTTACAGGGAAGAGAACTATGGCTACACCTTC.